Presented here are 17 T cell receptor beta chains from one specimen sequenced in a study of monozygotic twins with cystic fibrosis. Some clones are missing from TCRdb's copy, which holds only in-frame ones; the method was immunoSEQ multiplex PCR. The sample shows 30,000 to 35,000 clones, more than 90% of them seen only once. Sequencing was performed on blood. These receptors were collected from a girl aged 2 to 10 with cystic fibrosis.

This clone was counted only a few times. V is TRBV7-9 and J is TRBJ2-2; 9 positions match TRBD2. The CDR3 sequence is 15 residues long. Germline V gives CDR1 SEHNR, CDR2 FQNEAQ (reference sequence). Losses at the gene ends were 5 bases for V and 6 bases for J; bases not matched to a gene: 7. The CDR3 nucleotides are TGTGCCAGCAGCCGTAGCGGGAGCCGAGCCGGGGAGCTGTTTTTT. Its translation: CASSRSGSRAGELFF. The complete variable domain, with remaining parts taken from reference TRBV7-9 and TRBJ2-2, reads DTGVSQNPRHKITKRGQNVTFRCDPISEHNRLYWYRQTLGQGPEFLTYFQNEAQLEKSRLLSDRFSAERPKGSFSTLEIQRTEQGDSAMYLCASSRSGSRAGELFFGEGSRLTVL.

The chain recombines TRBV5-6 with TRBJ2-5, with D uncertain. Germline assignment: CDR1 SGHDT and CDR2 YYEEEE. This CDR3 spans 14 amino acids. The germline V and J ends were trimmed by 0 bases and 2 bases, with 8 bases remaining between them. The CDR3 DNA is TGTGCCAGCAGCTTGGGAGACCTACAAGAGACCCAGTACTTC. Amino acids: CASSLGDLQETQYF.

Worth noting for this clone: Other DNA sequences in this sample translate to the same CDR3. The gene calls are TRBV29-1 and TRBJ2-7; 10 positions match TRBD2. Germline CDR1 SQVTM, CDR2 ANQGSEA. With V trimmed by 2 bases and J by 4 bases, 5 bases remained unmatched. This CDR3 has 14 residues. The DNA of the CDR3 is TGCAGCGTTGAATCAGCGGGGGGGAGGTACGAGCAGTACTTC. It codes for CSVESAGGRYEQYF.

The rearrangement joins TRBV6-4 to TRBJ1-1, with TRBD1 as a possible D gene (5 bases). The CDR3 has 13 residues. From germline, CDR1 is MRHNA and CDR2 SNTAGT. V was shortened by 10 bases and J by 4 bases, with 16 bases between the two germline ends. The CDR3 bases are TGTGCCACCAAGGGGCGGGAGGGCACTGAAGCTTTCTTT. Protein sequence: CATKGREGTEAFF.

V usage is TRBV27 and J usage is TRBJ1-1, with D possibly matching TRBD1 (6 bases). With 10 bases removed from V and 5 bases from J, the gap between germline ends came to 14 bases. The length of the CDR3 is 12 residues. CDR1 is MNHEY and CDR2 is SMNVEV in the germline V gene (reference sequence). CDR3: CATGATRTEAFF. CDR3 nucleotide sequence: TGTGCCACGGGGGCAACACGAACTGAAGCTTTCTTT.

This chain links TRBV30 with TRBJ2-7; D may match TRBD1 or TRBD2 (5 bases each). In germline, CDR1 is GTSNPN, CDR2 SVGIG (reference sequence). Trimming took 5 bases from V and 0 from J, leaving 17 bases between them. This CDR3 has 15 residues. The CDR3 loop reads CAWSEGRTSSYEQYF. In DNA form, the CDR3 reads TGTGCCTGGTCTGAGGGACGGACGAGCTCCTACGAGCAGTACTTC.

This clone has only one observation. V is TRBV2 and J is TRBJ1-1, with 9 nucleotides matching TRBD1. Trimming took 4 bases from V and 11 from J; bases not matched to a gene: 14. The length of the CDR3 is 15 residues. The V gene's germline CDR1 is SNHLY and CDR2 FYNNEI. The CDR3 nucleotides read TGTGCCAGCAGTGGAAACAACCGGGACAGGGTTCGGGCTTTCTTT. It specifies CASSGNNRDRVRAFF.

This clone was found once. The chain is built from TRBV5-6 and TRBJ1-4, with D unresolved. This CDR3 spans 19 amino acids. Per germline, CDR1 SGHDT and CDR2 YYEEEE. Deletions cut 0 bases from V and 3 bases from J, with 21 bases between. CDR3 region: CASSLGGFGRPEANEKLFF. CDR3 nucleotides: TGTGCCAGCAGCTTGGGCGGATTTGGCAGGCCGGAGGCTAATGAAAAACTGTTTTTT. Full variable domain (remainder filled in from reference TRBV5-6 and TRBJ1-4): DAGVTQSPTHLIKTRGQQVTLRCSPKSGHDTVSWYQQALGQGPQFIFQYYEEEERQRGNFPDRFSGHQFPNYSSELNVNALLLGDSALYLCASSLGGFGRPEANEKLFFGSGTQLSVL.

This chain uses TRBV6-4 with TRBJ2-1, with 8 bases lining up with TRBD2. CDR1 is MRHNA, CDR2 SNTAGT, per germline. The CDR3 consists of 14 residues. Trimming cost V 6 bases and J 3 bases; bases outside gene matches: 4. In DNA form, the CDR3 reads TGTGCCAGCAGACCGGGACTAGGCTACAATGAGCAGTTCTTC. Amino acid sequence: CASRPGLGYNEQFF.

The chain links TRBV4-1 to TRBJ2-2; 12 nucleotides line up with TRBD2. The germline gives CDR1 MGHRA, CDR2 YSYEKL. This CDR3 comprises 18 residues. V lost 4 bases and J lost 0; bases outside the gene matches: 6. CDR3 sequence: CASSPTTSGSPNTGELFF. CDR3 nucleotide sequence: TGCGCCAGCAGCCCTACGACTAGCGGGAGCCCGAACACCGGGGAGCTGTTTTTT.

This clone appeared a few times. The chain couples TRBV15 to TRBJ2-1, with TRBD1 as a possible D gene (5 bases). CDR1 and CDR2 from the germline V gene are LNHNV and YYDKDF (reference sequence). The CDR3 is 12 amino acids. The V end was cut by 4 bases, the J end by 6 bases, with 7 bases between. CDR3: CATSKGFNEQFF. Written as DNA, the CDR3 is TGTGCCACCAGCAAGGGGTTCAATGAGCAGTTCTTC. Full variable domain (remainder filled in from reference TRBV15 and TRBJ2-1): DAMVIQNPRYQVTQFGKPVTLSCSQTLNHNVMYWYQQKSSQAPKLLFHYYDKDFNNEADTPDNFQSRRPNTSFCFLDIRSPGLGDTAMYLCATSKGFNEQFFGPGTRLTVL.

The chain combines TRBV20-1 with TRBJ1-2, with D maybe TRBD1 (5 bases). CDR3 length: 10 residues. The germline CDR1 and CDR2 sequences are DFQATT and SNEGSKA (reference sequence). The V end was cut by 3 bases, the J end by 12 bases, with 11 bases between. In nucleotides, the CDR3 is TGCAGTGCTAGGGGGGAAGGGGACACCTTC. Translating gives CSARGEGDTF.

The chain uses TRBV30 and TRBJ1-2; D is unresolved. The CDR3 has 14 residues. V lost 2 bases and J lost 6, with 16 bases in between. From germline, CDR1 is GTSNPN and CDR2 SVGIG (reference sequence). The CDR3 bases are TGTGCCTGGAGTTCTGGACGGACGGCCCATGGCTACACCTTC. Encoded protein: CAWSSGRTAHGYTF.

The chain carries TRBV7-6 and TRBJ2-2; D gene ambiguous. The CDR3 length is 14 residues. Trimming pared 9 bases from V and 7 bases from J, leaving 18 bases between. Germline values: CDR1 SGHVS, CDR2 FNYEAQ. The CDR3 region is CASSPASWIGELFF. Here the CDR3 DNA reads TGTGCCAGTTCTCCGGCCAGTTGGATCGGGGAGCTGTTTTTT.

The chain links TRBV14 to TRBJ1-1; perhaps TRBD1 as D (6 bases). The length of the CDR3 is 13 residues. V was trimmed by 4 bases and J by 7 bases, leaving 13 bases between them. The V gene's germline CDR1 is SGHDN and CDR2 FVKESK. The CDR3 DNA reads TGTGCCAGCAGCCGAGACCTACAGGGTGAAGCTTTCTTT. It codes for CASSRDLQGEAFF. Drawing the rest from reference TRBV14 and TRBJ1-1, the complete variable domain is EAGVTQFPSHSVIEKGQTVTLRCDPISGHDNLYWYRRVMGKEIKFLLHFVKESKQDESGMPNNRFLAERTGGTYSTLKVQPAELEDSGVYFCASSRDLQGEAFFGQGTRLTVV.

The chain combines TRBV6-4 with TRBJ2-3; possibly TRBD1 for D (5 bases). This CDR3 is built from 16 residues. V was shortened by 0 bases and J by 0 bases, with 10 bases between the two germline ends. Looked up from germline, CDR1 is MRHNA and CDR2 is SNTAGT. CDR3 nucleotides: TGTGCCAGCAGTGACTCGTGGCAGGGAAGCACAGATACGCAGTATTTT. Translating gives CASSDSWQGSTDTQYF.

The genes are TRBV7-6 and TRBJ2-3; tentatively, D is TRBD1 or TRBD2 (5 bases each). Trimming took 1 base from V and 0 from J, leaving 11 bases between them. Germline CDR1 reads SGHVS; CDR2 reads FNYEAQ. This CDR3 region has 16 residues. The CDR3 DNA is TGTGCCAGCAGCTTAGAGGGGTGGACTAGCACAGATACGCAGTATTTT. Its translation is CASSLEGWTSTDTQYF.